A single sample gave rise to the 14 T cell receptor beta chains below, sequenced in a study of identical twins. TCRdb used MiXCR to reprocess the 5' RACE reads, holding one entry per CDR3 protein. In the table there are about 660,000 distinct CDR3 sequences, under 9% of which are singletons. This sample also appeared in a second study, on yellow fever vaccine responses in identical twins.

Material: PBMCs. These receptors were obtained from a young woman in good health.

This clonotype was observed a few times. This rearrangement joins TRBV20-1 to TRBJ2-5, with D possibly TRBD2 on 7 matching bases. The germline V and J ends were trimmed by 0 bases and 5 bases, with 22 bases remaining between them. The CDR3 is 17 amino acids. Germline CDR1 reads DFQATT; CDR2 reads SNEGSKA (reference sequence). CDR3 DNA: TGCAGTGCTAGAGATCCCCCAGGGGAGGGGACGGGGGAGACCCAGTACTTC. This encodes CSARDPPGEGTGETQYF.

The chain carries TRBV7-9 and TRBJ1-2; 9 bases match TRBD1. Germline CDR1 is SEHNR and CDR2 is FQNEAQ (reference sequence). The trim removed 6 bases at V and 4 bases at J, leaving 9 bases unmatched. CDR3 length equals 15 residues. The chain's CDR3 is CASSAGTGTFYGYTF. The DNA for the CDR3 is TGTGCCAGCAGTGCCGGGACAGGGACTTTCTATGGCTACACCTTC.

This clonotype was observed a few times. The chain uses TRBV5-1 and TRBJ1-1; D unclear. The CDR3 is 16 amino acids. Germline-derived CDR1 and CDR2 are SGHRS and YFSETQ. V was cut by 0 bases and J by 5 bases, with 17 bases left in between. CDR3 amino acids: CASSLGLGLEGTEAFF. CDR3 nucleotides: TGCGCCAGCAGCTTGGGACTTGGACTGGAGGGAACTGAAGCTTTCTTT.

In DNA form, the CDR3 reads TGCAGCGTTGGGCAACAGGGGGCCCACACCGGGGAGCTGTTTTTT. Translating gives CSVGQQGAHTGELFF. The chain combines TRBV29-1 with TRBJ2-2, with TRBD1 identical over 9 bases. V was clipped by 4 bases and J by 3 bases; unmatched bases: 6. Looked up from germline, CDR1 is SQVTM and CDR2 is ANQGSEA. This CDR3 is 15 amino acids long.

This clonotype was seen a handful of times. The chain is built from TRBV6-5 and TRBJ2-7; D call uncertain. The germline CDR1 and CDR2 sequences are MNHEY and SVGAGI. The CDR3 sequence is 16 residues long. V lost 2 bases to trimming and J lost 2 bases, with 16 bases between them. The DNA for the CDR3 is TGTGCCAGCAGTTACAACACGGGCCTCCACCCCTACGAGCAGTACTTC. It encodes CASSYNTGLHPYEQYF.

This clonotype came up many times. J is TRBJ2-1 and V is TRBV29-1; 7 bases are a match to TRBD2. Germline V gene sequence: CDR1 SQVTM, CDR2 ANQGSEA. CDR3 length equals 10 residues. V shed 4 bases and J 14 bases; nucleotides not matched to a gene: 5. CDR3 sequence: CSVVGLGEFF. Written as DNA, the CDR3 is TGCAGCGTTGTAGGACTAGGGGAGTTCTTC.

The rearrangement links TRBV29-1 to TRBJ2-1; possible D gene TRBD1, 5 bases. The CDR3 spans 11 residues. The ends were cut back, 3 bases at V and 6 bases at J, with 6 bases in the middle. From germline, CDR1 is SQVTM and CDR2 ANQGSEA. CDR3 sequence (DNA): TGCAGCGTTGAGGGGCGCAATGAGCAGTTCTTC. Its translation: CSVEGRNEQFF.

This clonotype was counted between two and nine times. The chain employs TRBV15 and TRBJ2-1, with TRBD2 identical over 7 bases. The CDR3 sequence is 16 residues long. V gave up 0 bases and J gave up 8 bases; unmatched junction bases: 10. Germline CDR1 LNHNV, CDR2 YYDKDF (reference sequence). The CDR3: CATSRDGLRLADEQFF. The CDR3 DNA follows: TGTGCCACCAGCAGAGATGGTCTCCGACTAGCCGATGAGCAGTTCTTC.

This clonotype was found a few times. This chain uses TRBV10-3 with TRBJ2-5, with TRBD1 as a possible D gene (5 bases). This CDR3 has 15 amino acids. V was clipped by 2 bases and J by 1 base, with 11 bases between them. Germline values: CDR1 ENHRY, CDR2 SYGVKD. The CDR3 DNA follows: TGTGCCATCAGTGAGCCCGGACACAGCCAAGAGACCCAGTACTTC. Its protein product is CAISEPGHSQETQYF.

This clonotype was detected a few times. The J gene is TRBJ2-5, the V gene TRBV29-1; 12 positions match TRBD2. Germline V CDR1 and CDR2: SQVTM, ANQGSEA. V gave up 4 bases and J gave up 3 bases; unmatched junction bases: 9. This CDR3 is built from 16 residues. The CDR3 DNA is TGCAGCGTTGTCGTGGCTAGCGGGGGGGTAAAAGAGACCCAGTACTTC. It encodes CSVVVASGGVKETQYF.

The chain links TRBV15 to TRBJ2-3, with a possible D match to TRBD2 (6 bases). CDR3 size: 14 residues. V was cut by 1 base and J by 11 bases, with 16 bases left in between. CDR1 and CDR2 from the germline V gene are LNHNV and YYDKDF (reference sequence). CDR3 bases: TGTGCCACCAGCAGAGCCTCAACGGGAGAAGGGCAGTATTTT. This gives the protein CATSRASTGEGQYF.

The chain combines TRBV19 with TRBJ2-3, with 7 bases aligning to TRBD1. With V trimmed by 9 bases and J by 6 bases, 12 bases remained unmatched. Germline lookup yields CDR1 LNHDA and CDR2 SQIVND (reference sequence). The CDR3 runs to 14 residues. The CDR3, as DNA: TGTGCCAGCAGATGGGACAGTCTGGTGGATACGCAGTATTTT. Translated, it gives CASRWDSLVDTQYF.

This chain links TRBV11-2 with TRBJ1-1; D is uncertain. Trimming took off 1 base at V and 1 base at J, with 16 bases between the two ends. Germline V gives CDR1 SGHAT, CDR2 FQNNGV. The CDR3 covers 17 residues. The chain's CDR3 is CASSLVRTDISNTEAFF. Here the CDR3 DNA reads TGTGCCAGCAGCTTAGTTCGAACAGACATCTCGAACACTGAAGCTTTCTTT.

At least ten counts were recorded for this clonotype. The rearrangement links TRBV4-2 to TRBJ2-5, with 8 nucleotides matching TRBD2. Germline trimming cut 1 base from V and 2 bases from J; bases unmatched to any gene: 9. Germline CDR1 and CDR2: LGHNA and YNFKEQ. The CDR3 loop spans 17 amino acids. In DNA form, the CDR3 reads TGTGCCAGCAGCCAAGGGCCAAGAATAGCGGGACAAGAGACCCAGTACTTC. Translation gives CASSQGPRIAGQETQYF.